This T cell receptor (beta chain) was sequenced during a study of cytomegalovirus exposure and HLA in healthy donors. Comments on this clone: The junction shows a germline mismatch at one end, possibly a read error.

Primers: 60 Vbeta forward and 13 Jbeta reverse. Profiling relied on immunoSEQ multiplex PCR, and the TCRdb table lists in-frame clones only, not all of them. The sample lists 60,000 to 85,000 clones; roughly four fifths were seen once. This CDR3 region has 15 residues. From germline, CDR1 is MNHNY and CDR2 SVGAGI (reference sequence). Sequencing was performed on PBMCs. The sequence derives from a male donor in good health and CMV-seropositive. V and J are TRBV6-6 and TRBJ1-5, with TRBD1 matching over 7 bases. CDR3 DNA sequence: TGTGCCGGCAGTTATTGGGGACAGCTCAATCAGCCCCAGCATTTT. Its translation is CAGSYWGQLNQPQHF.